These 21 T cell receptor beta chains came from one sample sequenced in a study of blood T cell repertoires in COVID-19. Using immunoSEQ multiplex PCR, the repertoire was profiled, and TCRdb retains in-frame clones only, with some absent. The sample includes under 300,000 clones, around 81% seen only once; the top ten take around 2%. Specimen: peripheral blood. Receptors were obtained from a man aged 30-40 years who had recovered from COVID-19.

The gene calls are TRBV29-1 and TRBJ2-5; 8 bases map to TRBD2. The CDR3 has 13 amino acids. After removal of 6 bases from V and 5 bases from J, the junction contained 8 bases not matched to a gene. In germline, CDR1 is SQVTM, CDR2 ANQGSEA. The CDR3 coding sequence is TGCAGCGTAGACAGCGGGGGCTGGGAGACCCAGTACTTC. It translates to CSVDSGGWETQYF. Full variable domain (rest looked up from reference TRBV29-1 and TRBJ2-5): SAVISQKPSRDICQRGTSLTIQCQVDSQVTMMFWYRQQPGQSLTLIATANQGSEATYESGFVIDKFPISRPNLTFSTLTVSNMSPEDSSIYLCSVDSGGWETQYFGPGTRLLVL.

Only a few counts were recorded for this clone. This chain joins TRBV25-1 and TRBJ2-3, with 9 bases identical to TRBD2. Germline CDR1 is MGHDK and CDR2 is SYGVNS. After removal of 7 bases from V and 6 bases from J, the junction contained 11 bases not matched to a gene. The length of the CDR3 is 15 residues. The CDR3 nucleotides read TGTGCCAGCAAGGGCGGGGGGGCCTATCGCGATACGCAGTATTTT. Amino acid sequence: CASKGGGAYRDTQYF.

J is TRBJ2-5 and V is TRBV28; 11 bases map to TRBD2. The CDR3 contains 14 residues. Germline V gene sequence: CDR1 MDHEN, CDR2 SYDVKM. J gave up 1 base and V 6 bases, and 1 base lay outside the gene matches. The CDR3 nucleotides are TGTGCCAGCAGCACTAGCGGGGGCCAAGAGACCCAGTACTTC. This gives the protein CASSTSGGQETQYF. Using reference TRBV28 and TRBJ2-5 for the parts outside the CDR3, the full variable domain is DVKVTQSSRYLVKRTGEKVFLECVQDMDHENMFWYRQDPGLGLRLIYFSYDVKMKEKGDIPEGYSVSREKKERFSLILESASTNQTSMYLCASSTSGGQETQYFGPGTRLLVL.

The CDR3 protein is CASSLYVGTMNTEAFF. The CDR3 DNA reads as TGCGCCAGCAGCTTATACGTCGGGACAATGAACACTGAAGCTTTCTTT. The V gene is TRBV5-1, the J gene TRBJ1-1, with D perhaps TRBD1 (6 bases). In germline, CDR1 is SGHRS, CDR2 YFSETQ. Trimming removed 2 bases at V and 0 bases at J, with 14 bases between. The CDR3 has 16 amino acids.

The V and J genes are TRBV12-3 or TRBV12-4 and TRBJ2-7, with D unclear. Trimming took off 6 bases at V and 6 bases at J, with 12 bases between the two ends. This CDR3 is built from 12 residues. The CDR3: CASSRPLREQYF. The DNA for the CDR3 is TGTGCCAGCAGCCGTCCCCTTCGCGAGCAGTACTTC.

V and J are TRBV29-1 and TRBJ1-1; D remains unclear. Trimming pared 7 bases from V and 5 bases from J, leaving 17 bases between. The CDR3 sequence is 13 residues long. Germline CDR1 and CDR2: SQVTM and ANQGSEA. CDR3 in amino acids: CSARDLQLTEAFF. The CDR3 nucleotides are TGCAGCGCCCGCGACCTACAGTTGACTGAAGCTTTCTTT.

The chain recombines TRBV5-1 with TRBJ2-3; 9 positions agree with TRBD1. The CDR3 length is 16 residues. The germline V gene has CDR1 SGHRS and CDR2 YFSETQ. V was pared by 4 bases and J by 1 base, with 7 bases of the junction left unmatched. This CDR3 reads CASSLGQGSGTDTQYF. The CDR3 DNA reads TGCGCCAGCAGCCTGGGACAGGGTTCTGGCACAGATACGCAGTATTTT.

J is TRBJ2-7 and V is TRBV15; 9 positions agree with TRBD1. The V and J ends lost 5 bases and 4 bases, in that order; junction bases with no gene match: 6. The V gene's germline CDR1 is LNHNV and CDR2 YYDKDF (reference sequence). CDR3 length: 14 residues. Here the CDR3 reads CATSFDRGGYEQYV. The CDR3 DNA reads TGTGCCACCAGCTTCGACAGGGGGGGATACGAGCAGTACGTC.

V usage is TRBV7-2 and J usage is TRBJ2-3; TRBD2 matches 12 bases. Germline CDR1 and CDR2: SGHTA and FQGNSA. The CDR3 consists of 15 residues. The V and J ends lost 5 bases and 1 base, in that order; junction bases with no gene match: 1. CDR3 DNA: TGTGCCAGCAGCCGGACTAGCGGGGGCACAGATACGCAGTATTTT. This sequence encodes CASSRTSGGTDTQYF.

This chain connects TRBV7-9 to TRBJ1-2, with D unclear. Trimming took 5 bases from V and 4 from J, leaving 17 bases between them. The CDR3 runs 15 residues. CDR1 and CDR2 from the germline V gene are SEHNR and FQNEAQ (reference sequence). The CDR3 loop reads CASSALTGTFYGYTF. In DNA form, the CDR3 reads TGTGCCAGCAGCGCTTTGACGGGAACGTTCTATGGCTACACCTTC.

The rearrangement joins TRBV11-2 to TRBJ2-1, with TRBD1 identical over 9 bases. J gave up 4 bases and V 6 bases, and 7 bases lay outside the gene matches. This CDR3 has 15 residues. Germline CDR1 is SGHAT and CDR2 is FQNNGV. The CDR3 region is CASRSPGTGYNEQFF. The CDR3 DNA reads TGTGCCAGCAGATCCCCCGGGACAGGGTACAATGAGCAGTTCTTC.

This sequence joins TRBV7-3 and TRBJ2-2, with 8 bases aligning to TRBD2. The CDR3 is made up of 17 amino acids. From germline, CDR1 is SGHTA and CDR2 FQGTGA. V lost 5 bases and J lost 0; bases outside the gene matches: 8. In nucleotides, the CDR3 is TGTGCCAGCAGCCCCACCCTAGCGGGCGCGAACACCGGGGAGCTGTTTTTT. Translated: CASSPTLAGANTGELFF.

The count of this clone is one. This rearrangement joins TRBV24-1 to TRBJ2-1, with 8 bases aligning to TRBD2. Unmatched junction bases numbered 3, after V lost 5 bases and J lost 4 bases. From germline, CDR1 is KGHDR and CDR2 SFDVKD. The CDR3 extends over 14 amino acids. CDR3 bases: TGTGCCACCAGTGGGTCTAGCGGGTACAATGAGCAGTTCTTC. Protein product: CATSGSSGYNEQFF.

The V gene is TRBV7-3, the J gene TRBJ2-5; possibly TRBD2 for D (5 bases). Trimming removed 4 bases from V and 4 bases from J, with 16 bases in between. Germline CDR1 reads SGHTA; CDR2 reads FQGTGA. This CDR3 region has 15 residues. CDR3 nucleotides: TGTGCCAGCAGCTCGCTAGGCGGAGGCGGAGAGACCCAGTACTTC. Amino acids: CASSSLGGGGETQYF.

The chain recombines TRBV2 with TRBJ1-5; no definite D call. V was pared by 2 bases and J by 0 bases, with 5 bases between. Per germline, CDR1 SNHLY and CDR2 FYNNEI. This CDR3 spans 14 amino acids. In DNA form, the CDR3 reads TGTGCCAGCAGTGAACCACTTAGCAATCAGCCCCAGCATTTT. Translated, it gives CASSEPLSNQPQHF.

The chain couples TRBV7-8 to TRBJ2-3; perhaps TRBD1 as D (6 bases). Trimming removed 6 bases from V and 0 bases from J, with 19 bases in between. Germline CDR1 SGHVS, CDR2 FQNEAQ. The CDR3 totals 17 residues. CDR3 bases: TGTGCCAGCAGTTCATTTTCCGGGACACTTAGCACAGATACGCAGTATTTT. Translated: CASSSFSGTLSTDTQYF. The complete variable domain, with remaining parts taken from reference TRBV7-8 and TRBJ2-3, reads GAGVSQSPRYKVAKRGQDVALRCDPISGHVSLFWYQQALGQGPEFLTYFQNEAQLDKSGLPSDRFFAERPEGSVSTLKIQRTQQEDSAVYLCASSSFSGTLSTDTQYFGPGTRLTVL.

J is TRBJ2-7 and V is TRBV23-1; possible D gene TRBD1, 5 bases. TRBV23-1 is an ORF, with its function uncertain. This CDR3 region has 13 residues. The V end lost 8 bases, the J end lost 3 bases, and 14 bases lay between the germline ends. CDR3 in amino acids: CASLIDRNYEQYV. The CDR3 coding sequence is TGCGCCAGCCTCATCGACAGAAACTACGAGCAGTACGTC.

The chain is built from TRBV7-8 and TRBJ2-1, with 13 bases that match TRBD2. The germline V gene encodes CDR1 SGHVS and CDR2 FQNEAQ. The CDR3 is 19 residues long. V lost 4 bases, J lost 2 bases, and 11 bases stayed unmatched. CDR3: CASSSGTSGVGSPYNEQFF. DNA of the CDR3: TGTGCCAGCAGCTCCGGGACTAGCGGGGTCGGCTCTCCCTACAATGAGCAGTTCTTC.

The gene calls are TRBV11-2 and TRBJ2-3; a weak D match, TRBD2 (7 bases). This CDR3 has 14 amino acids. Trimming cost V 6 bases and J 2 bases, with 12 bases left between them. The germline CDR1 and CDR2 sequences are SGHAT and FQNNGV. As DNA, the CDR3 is TGTGCCAGCAGGGGGGGGCCCATCACAGATACGCAGTATTTT. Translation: CASRGGPITDTQYF.

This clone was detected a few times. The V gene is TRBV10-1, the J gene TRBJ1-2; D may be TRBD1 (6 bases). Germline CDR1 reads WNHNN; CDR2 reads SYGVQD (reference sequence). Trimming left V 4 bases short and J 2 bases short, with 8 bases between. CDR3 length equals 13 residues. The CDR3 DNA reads TGCGCCAGCAGTGGTCAGGGGAACTATGGCTACACCTTC. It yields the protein CASSGQGNYGYTF.

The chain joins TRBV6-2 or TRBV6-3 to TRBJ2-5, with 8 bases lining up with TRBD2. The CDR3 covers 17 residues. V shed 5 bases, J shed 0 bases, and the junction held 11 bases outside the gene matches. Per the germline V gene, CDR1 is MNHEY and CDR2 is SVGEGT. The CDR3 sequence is CASSHAFSAGDQETQYF. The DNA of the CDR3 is TGTGCCAGCAGTCATGCCTTCTCAGCGGGGGACCAAGAGACCCAGTACTTC.